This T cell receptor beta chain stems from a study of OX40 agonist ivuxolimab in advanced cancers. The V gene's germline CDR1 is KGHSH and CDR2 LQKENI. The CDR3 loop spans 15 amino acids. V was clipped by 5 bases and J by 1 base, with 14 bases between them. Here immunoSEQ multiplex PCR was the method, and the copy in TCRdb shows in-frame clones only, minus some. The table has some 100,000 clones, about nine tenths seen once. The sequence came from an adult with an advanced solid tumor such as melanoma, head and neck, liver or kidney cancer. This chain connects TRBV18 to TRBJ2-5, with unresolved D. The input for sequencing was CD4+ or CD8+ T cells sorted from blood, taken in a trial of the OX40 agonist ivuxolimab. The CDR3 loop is CASSSSDGRQETQYF. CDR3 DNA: TGTGCCAGCTCATCATCAGACGGACGCCAAGAGACCCAGTACTTC.